The 22 T cell receptor beta chains presented below share a single source sample, sequenced in a study of cytomegalovirus exposure and HLA in healthy donors. The PCR made use of 60 Vbeta and 13 Jbeta primers. Method: immunoSEQ multiplex PCR; TCRdb's copy keeps in-frame clones and lacks some. This table has about 250,000 clones, roughly 70% appearing once. Material: PBMCs. These receptors were collected from a female donor in good health and CMV-seronegative.

Worth noting for this clone: Distinct nucleotide sequences in the sample also encode this CDR3. The J gene is TRBJ2-7, the V gene TRBV27, with D possibly being TRBD2 (6 bases). The germline V and J ends were trimmed by 3 bases and 0 bases, with 9 bases remaining between them. CDR1 and CDR2 (germline): MNHEY, SMNVEV (reference sequence). The CDR3 extends over 14 amino acids. The CDR3, as DNA: TGTGCCAGCAGTTTCGGCGGGGCCTCCTACGAGCAGTACTTC. Translation gives CASSFGGASYEQYF.

The chain is built from TRBV19 and TRBJ1-1; D not resolved. Trimming took off 5 bases at V and 8 bases at J, with 9 bases between the two ends. This CDR3 is built from 11 residues. Germline V gene lookup returns CDR1 LNHDA and CDR2 SQIVND (reference sequence). CDR3 loop: CASSDWVEAFF. CDR3 sequence (DNA): TGTGCCAGTAGTGACTGGGTGGAAGCTTTCTTT.

V is TRBV4-2 and J is TRBJ2-3; TRBD2 is a possible D gene (6 bases). Trimming stripped 1 base from V and 5 bases from J, with 16 bases between. This CDR3 contains 16 residues. Germline values: CDR1 LGHNA, CDR2 YNFKEQ. The CDR3 is CASSQAASVSIDTQYF. In DNA form, the CDR3 reads TGTGCCAGCAGCCAAGCGGCTAGCGTATCCATAGATACGCAGTATTTT.

This chain links TRBV28 with TRBJ1-2; D not resolved. CDR3 size: 12 residues. Trimming left V 5 bases short and J 1 base short, with 5 bases between. Germline V gene sequence: CDR1 MDHEN, CDR2 SYDVKM. As DNA, the CDR3 is TGTGCCAGCAGTCCCGGTAACTATGGCTACACCTTC. It translates to CASSPGNYGYTF.

The rearrangement uses TRBV29-1 and TRBJ1-5; D gene unclear. The germline V gene encodes CDR1 SQVTM and CDR2 ANQGSEA. This CDR3 has 13 residues. Deletions cut 6 bases from V and 6 bases from J, with 15 bases between. CDR3: CSVAPSEGQPQHF. The DNA for the CDR3 is TGCAGCGTCGCCCCCAGCGAGGGTCAGCCCCAGCATTTT.

The chain is built from TRBV5-5 and TRBJ1-2; no firm D call. Germline CDR1 is SGHKS and CDR2 is YYEKEE (reference sequence). The V gene lost 6 bases and the J gene lost 4 bases, with 16 bases spanning the gap. This CDR3 is 14 amino acids long. This CDR3 reads CASTPGPGTYGYTF. CDR3 DNA: TGTGCCAGCACCCCTGGGCCGGGAACCTATGGCTACACCTTC.

The V and J genes are TRBV4-2 and TRBJ1-4; 7 bases fit TRBD1. Trimming at V came to 0 bases and at J to 9 bases, leaving 10 bases not matched to a gene. The CDR3 spans 16 residues. Looked up from germline, CDR1 is LGHNA and CDR2 is YNFKEQ. This CDR3 is CASSQDPGTDMKKLFF. The DNA of the CDR3 is TGTGCCAGCAGCCAAGACCCTGGGACAGATATGAAAAAACTGTTTTTT.

This clone was seen a handful of times. The V and J genes are TRBV19 and TRBJ2-1, with 7 positions matching TRBD2. Germline lookup yields CDR1 LNHDA and CDR2 SQIVND (reference sequence). The CDR3 contains 17 residues. V shed 3 bases and J 0 bases; nucleotides not matched to a gene: 8. CDR3 sequence: CASSIFSSGSSYNEQFF. In DNA form, the CDR3 reads TGTGCCAGTAGTATCTTCTCTAGCGGAAGCTCCTACAATGAGCAGTTCTTC.

The rearrangement uses TRBV29-1 and TRBJ1-1; D is ambiguous. Trimming stripped 2 bases from V and 0 bases from J, with 7 bases between. This CDR3 has 13 residues. The germline gives CDR1 SQVTM, CDR2 ANQGSEA. In DNA form, the CDR3 reads TGCAGCGTTGAATCCGGTATGAACACTGAAGCTTTCTTT. Its translation is CSVESGMNTEAFF.

The J gene is TRBJ2-6, the V gene TRBV5-1; D is perhaps TRBD1 (6 bases). Trimming took 4 bases from V and 4 from J, leaving 12 bases between them. The CDR3 length is 15 residues. CDR1 and CDR2 from the germline V gene are SGHRS and YFSETQ. This CDR3 is CASSGTGLGANVLTF. CDR3 DNA sequence: TGCGCCAGCAGCGGAACAGGGTTAGGGGCCAACGTCCTGACTTTC.

V gene TRBV28 combines with J gene TRBJ2-5; tentatively, D is TRBD1 (6 bases). V lost 2 bases and J 5 bases, leaving 18 bases between the germline ends. Germline V gives CDR1 MDHEN, CDR2 SYDVKM. This CDR3 is built from 16 residues. The CDR3 reads CASSLPGQWMVETQYF. Written as DNA, the CDR3 is TGTGCCAGCAGTTTACCCGGACAGTGGATGGTGGAGACCCAGTACTTC.

Turning to this clone: Germline is not matched at one junction end, which may reflect a read error. The chain has TRBV7-9 and TRBJ2-7; TRBD1 matches 9 bases. This CDR3 region has 14 residues. Germline V gene sequence: CDR1 SEHNR, CDR2 FQNEAQ (reference sequence). The CDR3 DNA reads as TGTTCCAGCAGCTACGGACAGGGGCACTACGAGCAGTACTTC. Translated, it gives CSSSYGQGHYEQYF. Full variable domain (outside the CDR3, taken from reference TRBV7-9 and TRBJ2-7): DTGVSQNPRHKITKRGQNVTFRCDPISEHNRLYWYRQTLGQGPEFLTYFQNEAQLEKSRLLSDRFSAERPKGSFSTLEIQRTEQGDSAMYLCSSSYGQGHYEQYFGPGTRLTVT.

This clone was counted only a few times. The chain joins TRBV10-3 to TRBJ2-6, with 9 bases fitting TRBD1. The length of the CDR3 is 18 residues. Trimming took 3 bases from V and 1 from J; bases not matched to a gene: 7. Per germline, CDR1 ENHRY and CDR2 SYGVKD. The chain's CDR3 is CAISDRQGERSGANVLTF. The CDR3 region has the DNA TGTGCCATCAGTGATAGACAGGGGGAAAGATCTGGGGCCAACGTCCTGACTTTC.

The chain has TRBV14 and TRBJ1-3; D uncertain. Germline-derived CDR1 and CDR2 are SGHDN and FVKESK. V lost 0 bases, J lost 4 bases, and 16 bases lay in between. The CDR3 totals 17 residues. CDR3 sequence (DNA): TGTGCCAGCAGCCAAGATACCGGGGAGGTTGTCGGAAACACCATATATTTT. It is translated as CASSQDTGEVVGNTIYF.

The chain uses TRBV30 and TRBJ2-7; 9 bases line up with TRBD2. This CDR3 comprises 12 residues. Germline CDR1 GTSNPN, CDR2 SVGIG (reference sequence). Unmatched junction bases numbered 2, after V lost 4 bases and J lost 4 bases. The DNA of the CDR3 is TGTGCCTGGAACGCGGGAGGGTACGAGCAGTACTTC. Translated: CAWNAGGYEQYF.

The V and J genes are TRBV11-3 and TRBJ2-3; the D gene is possibly TRBD2 (7 bases). The CDR3 is 15 amino acids. The germline V gene encodes CDR1 SGHNT and CDR2 YENEEA. V lost 4 bases and J lost 4, with 15 bases in between. The CDR3 here is CASSSQGGGPDTQYF. CDR3 coding DNA: TGTGCCAGCAGCTCCCAAGGGGGGGGTCCAGATACGCAGTATTTT.

This clone was observed a handful of times. This chain links TRBV5-6 with TRBJ2-7, with 10 bases identical to TRBD1. Germline CDR1 SGHDT, CDR2 YYEEEE. After removal of 5 bases from V and 3 bases from J, the junction contained 2 bases not matched to a gene. The CDR3 runs to 13 residues. CDR3 in DNA: TGTGCCAGCAGTTGGACAGGGGGCTACGAGCAGTACTTC. Protein: CASSWTGGYEQYF.

As to this clone: One end of the junction does not line up with germline, which may come from a read error. The J gene is TRBJ2-1, the V gene TRBV5-4; 13 positions agree with TRBD2. Germline lookup yields CDR1 SGHNT and CDR2 YYREEE (reference sequence). The CDR3 runs 15 residues. The CDR3 region has the DNA TGTGCCAGCAGTCCGACTAGCGGGAGGCTAAATGGGCAGTTCTTC. Its translation is CASSPTSGRLNGQFF.

The J gene is TRBJ1-1, the V gene TRBV10-3, with a possible D match to TRBD1 (5 bases). This CDR3 has 14 residues. Trimming took off 3 bases at V and 3 bases at J, with 11 bases between the two ends. Per germline, CDR1 ENHRY and CDR2 SYGVKD. This CDR3 reads CAISETGTHTEAFF. In nucleotides, the CDR3 is TGTGCCATCAGTGAAACCGGGACTCACACTGAAGCTTTCTTT.

In its sample, this clone was seen a few times. V and J are TRBV11-3 and TRBJ2-7, with TRBD1 matching over 7 bases. The V and J ends lost 5 bases and 3 bases, in that order; junction bases with no gene match: 10. Looked up from germline, CDR1 is SGHNT and CDR2 is YENEEA. CDR3 length: 15 amino acids. DNA of the CDR3: TGTGCCAGCAGCCAGGGGACAGAAGCCTTCTACGAGCAGTACTTC. As protein: CASSQGTEAFYEQYF. Full variable domain (rest looked up from reference TRBV11-3 and TRBJ2-7): EAGVVQSPRYKIIEKKQPVAFWCNPISGHNTLYWYLQNLGQGPELLIRYENEEAVDDSQLPKDRFSAERLKGVDSTLKIQPAELGDSAVYLCASSQGTEAFYEQYFGPGTRLTVT.

V usage is TRBV28 and J usage is TRBJ2-1; D ambiguous. Germline V gives CDR1 MDHEN, CDR2 SYDVKM. Trimming removed 5 bases from V and 0 bases from J, with 11 bases in between. This CDR3 contains 15 residues. Written as DNA, the CDR3 is TGTGCCAGCAGTCGCCCGAGTAGCTCCTACAATGAGCAGTTCTTC. It codes for CASSRPSSSYNEQFF.

This clone was counted once. CDR3 bases: TGTGCCAGCAGCCCCGGGACTAGTAAAAGAAGACACAATGAGCAGTTCTTC. Its translation is CASSPGTSKRRHNEQFF. The chain has TRBV5-6 and TRBJ2-1, with TRBD2 identical over 8 bases. V dropped 4 bases and J dropped 5; count of bases not matched to a gene: 14. CDR1 is SGHDT and CDR2 is YYEEEE in the germline V gene. CDR3 size: 17 residues.